The T cell receptor beta chain described here comes from a study of regulatory T cells in long-lasting Graves disease. In the study overall: Antithyroid drugs had been taken under 3 months by newly diagnosed Graves' patients.

Study results and caveats: Segments TRBV28, TRBJ1-2 and TRBJ2-5 showed preferential usage in persistent disease.

Documented time point: newly diagnosed GD, antithyroid drugs for less than 3 months. Generation of the TCR library employed RNA extracted from PBMCs. EDTA tubes received around 9.4 milliliters of collected peripheral blood. The germline V gene has CDR1 MDHEN and CDR2 SYDVKM. The CDR3 sequence is 15 residues long. Trimming shortened V by 5 bases and J by 1 base, and 12 bases separated the two germline ends. This clonotype was detected ten times or more. Its target is not known. Building the TCR beta libraries relied on iRepertoire HTBI primers, and CDR3 regions underwent Arm-PCR. A single record per CDR3 protein comes from TCRdb applying MiXCR to the multiplex PCR reads. The sample has hundreds of thousands of distinct CDR3 sequences; 16% are singletons. The data were also submitted as part of a second study, on T cells in Graves' hyperthyroidism and ophthalmopathy. That paper states: Patients were aged 18 to 65, had disease duration under 2 months, and had newly diagnosed hyperthyroidism.

The gene calls are TRBV28 and TRBJ2-1; D not certain. This clonotype was obtained from a man aged 35 to 55 with Graves disease. Sequencing was performed on peripheral blood mononuclear cells (PBMCs), taken at new diagnosis, from a patient treated with antithyroid drugs. The CDR3 DNA follows: TGTGCCAGCAGTCTGCTCGGTAGGTCCTACAATGAGCAGTTCTTC. Translated, it gives CASSLLGRSYNEQFF. Full variable domain (missing parts from reference TRBV28 and TRBJ2-1): DVKVTQSSRYLVKRTGEKVFLECVQDMDHENMFWYRQDPGLGLRLIYFSYDVKMKEKGDIPEGYSVSREKKERFSLILESASTNQTSMYLCASSLLGRSYNEQFFGPGTRLTVL.